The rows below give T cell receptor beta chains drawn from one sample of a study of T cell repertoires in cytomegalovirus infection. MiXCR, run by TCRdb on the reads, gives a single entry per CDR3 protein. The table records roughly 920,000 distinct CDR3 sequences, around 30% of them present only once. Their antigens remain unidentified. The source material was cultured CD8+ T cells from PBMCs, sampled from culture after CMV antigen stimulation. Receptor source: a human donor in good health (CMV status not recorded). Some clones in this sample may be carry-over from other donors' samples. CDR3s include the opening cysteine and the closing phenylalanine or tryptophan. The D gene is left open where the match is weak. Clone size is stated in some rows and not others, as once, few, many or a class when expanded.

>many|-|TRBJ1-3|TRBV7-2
CASSLGYFDSGNTIYF
TGTGCCAGCAGCTTAGGGTACTTCGACTCTGGAAACACCATATATTTT
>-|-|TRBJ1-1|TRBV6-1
CASSLGLATEAFF
TGTGCCAGCAGTCTAGGACTGGCCACTGAAGCTTTCTTT
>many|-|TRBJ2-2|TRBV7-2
CASSSTGSTGELFF
TGTGCCAGCAGCTCTACAGGGTCTACCGGGGAGCTGTTTTTT
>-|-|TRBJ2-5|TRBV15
CATSRVPPGTPRETQYF
TGTGCCACCAGCAGAGTCCCTCCCGGGACTCCGAGGGAGACCCAGTACTTC
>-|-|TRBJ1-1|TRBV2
CATRRGYTEAFF
TGTGCCACGAGGAGGGGGTACACTGAAGCTTTCTTT
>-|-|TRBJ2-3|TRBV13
CASSNSRSGLEADTQYF
TGTGCCAGCAGCAACAGCCGCTCGGGACTTGAGGCAGATACGCAGTATTTT
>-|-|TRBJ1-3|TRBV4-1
CASGGLGLTIYF
TGCGCCAGCGGAGGACTGGGGCTCACCATATATTTT
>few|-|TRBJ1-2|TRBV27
CASSPLGQTNYGYTF
TGTGCCAGCAGTCCCTTAGGACAGACTAACTATGGCTACACCTTC
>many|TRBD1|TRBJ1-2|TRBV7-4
CASSAGQGFDGYTF
TGTGCCAGCAGCGCGGGACAGGGATTCGATGGCTACACCTTC
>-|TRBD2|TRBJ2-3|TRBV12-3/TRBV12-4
CASSLARGSTQYF
TGTGCCAGCAGTTTAGCGCGGGGGAGCACGCAGTATTTT
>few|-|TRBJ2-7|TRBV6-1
CASSYIEGQYF
TGTGCCAGCAGCTATATAGAAGGGCAGTACTTC
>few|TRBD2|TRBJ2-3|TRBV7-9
CASSHRLAGTSDTQYF
TGTGCCAGCAGCCACCGACTAGCGGGCACGTCAGATACGCAGTATTTT
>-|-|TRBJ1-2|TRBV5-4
CASSGRDYGYTF
TGTGCCAGCAGTGGCCGAGACTATGGCTACACCTTC
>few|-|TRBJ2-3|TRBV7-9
CASSEDYTSTDTQYF
TGTGCCAGCAGTGAGGACTACACTAGCACAGATACGCAGTATTTT
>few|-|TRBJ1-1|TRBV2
CASSQYFGVVNTEAFF
TGTGCCAGCAGCCAATACTTTGGTGTCGTGAACACTGAAGCTTTCTTT
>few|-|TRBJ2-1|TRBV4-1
CASSQMGQDNEQFF
TGCGCCAGCAGCCAAATGGGGCAGGACAATGAGCAGTTCTTC
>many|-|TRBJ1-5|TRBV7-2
CASSQGTVLGNQPQHF
TGTGCCAGCAGCCAAGGGACCGTTTTGGGCAATCAGCCCCAGCATTTT
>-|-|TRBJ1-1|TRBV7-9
CASRPRGNTEAFF
TGTGCCAGCAGACCGCGGGGGAACACTGAAGCTTTCTTT
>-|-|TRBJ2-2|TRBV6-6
CASSSRLSTGELFF
TGTGCCAGCAGTTCGCGTTTAAGCACCGGGGAGCTGTTTTTT
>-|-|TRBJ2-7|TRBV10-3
CAISETGQEKNEQYF
TGTGCCATCAGTGAGACGGGGCAAGAGAAGAACGAGCAGTACTTC
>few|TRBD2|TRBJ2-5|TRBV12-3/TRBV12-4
CASTLRRGGRETQYF
TGTGCCAGCACCCTGAGGCGGGGGGGCCGAGAGACCCAGTACTTC
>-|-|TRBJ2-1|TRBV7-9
CASSFRLNEQFF
TGTGCCAGCAGCTTTCGGCTGAATGAGCAGTTCTTC
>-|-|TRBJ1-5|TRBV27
CASSSGPQQPQHF
TGTGCCAGCAGTTCCGGGCCACAGCAGCCCCAGCATTTT
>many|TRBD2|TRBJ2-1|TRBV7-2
CASSLTSLREQFF
TGTGCCAGCAGCCTGACTAGCCTCCGGGAGCAGTTCTTC
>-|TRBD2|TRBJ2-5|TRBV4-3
CASSQLAGGSETQYF
TGCGCCAGCAGCCAACTAGCGGGGGGTTCGGAGACCCAGTACTTC
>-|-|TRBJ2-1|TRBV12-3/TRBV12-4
CASSFPPFSYNEQFF
TGTGCCAGCAGTTTTCCTCCTTTCTCCTACAATGAGCAGTTCTTC
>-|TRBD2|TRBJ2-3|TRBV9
CASSVELAGSTDTQYF
TGTGCCAGCAGCGTAGAACTAGCGGGGAGCACAGATACGCAGTATTTT
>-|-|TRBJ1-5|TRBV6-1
CASSETFPTGYSNQPQHF
TGTGCCAGCAGTGAAACCTTTCCGACAGGCTATAGCAATCAGCCCCAGCATTTT
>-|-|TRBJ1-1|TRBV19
CASTYRDMNTEAFF
TGTGCCAGTACCTACAGGGATATGAACACTGAAGCTTTCTTT
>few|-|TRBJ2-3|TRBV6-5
CASSYDNTDTQYF
TGTGCCAGCAGTTACGACAACACAGATACGCAGTATTTT
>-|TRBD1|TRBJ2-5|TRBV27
CASGTGTGVKTQYF
TGTGCCAGCGGCACCGGGACAGGGGTGAAGACCCAGTACTTC
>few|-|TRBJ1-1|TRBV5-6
CASSLGGSETEAFF
TGTGCCAGCAGCTTGGGGGGTTCGGAGACTGAAGCTTTCTTT
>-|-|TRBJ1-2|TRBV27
CASSLWGGSPYGYTF
TGTGCCAGCAGTTTATGGGGCGGCAGTCCTTATGGCTACACCTTC
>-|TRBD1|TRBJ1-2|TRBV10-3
CAIRSMTGSGYGYTF
TGTGCCATCAGATCGATGACAGGGTCCGGCTATGGCTACACCTTC
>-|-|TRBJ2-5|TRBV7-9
CASIPDTQETQYF
TGTGCCAGTATCCCAGACACCCAAGAGACCCAGTACTTC
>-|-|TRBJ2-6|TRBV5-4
CASSSRAPRAGANVLTF
TGTGCCAGCAGCTCGAGGGCGCCCAGGGCTGGGGCCAACGTCCTGACTTTC
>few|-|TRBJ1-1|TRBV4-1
CASSREPTGLNTEAFF
TGCGCCAGCAGCCGCGAACCTACAGGTTTGAACACTGAAGCTTTCTTT
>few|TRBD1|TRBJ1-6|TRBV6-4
CASSDSQGAAPLHF
TGTGCCAGCAGTGACTCGCAGGGGGCGGCACCCCTCCACTTT
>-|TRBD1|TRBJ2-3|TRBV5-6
CASSPVADRVPSTDTQYF
TGTGCCAGCAGCCCTGTAGCGGACAGGGTCCCTAGCACAGATACGCAGTATTTT
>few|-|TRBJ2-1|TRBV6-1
CASSSPLQGWNEQFF
TGTGCCAGCAGTTCCCCCCTACAGGGTTGGAATGAGCAGTTCTTC
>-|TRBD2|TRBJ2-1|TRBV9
CASSIPRAGGQYEQFF
TGTGCCAGCAGCATACCGCGAGCGGGGGGGCAGTATGAGCAGTTCTTC
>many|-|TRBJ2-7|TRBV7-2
CASSLGLLSYEQYF
TGTGCCAGCAGCTTAGGTCTGCTCTCCTACGAGCAGTACTTC
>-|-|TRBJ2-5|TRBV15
CATSKGRQETQYF
TGTGCCACCAGCAAGGGCAGACAAGAGACCCAGTACTTC
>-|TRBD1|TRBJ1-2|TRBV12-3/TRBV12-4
CASSPRQGGNYGYTF
TGTGCCAGCAGTCCCAGACAGGGTGGGAACTATGGCTACACCTTC
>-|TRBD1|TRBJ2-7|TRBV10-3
CAIRDIRDRYYEQYF
TGTGCCATCAGGGATATCCGGGACAGGTATTACGAGCAGTACTTC
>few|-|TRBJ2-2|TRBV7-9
CAAPGGARTGELFF
TGTGCCGCCCCGGGTGGAGCAAGGACCGGGGAGCTGTTTTTT
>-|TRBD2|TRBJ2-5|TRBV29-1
CSAQSLAGERETQYF
TGCAGCGCCCAAAGCCTAGCGGGGGAAAGAGAGACCCAGTACTTC
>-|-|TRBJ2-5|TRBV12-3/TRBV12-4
CASSLMAGAAGWTQYF
TGTGCCAGCAGTTTAATGGCGGGGGCCGCGGGGTGGACCCAGTACTTC
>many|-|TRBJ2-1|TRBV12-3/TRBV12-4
CASSLGADEQFF
TGTGCCAGCAGTTTAGGGGCCGATGAGCAGTTCTTC